A single sample gave rise to the 12 T cell receptor beta chains below, sequenced in a study of blood T cell repertoires in COVID-19. The protocol was immunoSEQ multiplex PCR, while the TCRdb copy is restricted to in-frame clones and leaves out a portion. The data hold roughly 250,000 clones, with 70% to 85% observed a single time. Sequenced input: peripheral blood. These TCRs come from a woman of 80 years or more with acute or convalescent COVID-19.

The CDR3 spells CASSQQGSEQYF. The CDR3 region has the DNA TGTGCCAGCTCCCAACAGGGAAGCGAGCAGTACTTC. The chain couples TRBV18 to TRBJ2-7; D perhaps matches TRBD1 (6 bases). The CDR3 has 12 residues. Germline CDR1 is KGHSH and CDR2 is LQKENI. With 6 bases removed from V and 6 bases from J, the gap between germline ends came to 12 bases.

The V and J genes are TRBV2 and TRBJ1-4; unclear D gene. The germline CDR1 and CDR2 sequences are SNHLY and FYNNEI. The germline V and J ends were trimmed by 3 bases and 8 bases, with 13 bases remaining between them. This CDR3 is 14 amino acids long. As DNA, the CDR3 is TGTGCCAGCAGTGATAACGGGGTAGGGGAAAAACTGTTTTTT. It specifies CASSDNGVGEKLFF.

The chain joins TRBV20-1 to TRBJ1-6, with 7 nucleotides matching TRBD1. Per the germline V gene, CDR1 is DFQATT and CDR2 is SNEGSKA (reference sequence). The CDR3 spans 14 residues. Losses at the gene ends were 3 bases for V and 7 bases for J; bases not matched to a gene: 6. In DNA, the CDR3 is TGCAGTGCTAGTTTCGGACAGGTGAATTCACCCCTCCACTTT. Translation: CSASFGQVNSPLHF.

This chain connects TRBV29-1 to TRBJ2-3; TRBD1 agrees at 10 bases. The CDR3 extends over 15 amino acids. With 6 bases clipped from V and 2 bases from J, the junction kept 8 bases outside the gene matches. The germline V gene has CDR1 SQVTM and CDR2 ANQGSEA. The chain's CDR3 is CSVGPTGGTTDTQYF. The CDR3 bases are TGCAGCGTCGGTCCGACAGGGGGCACCACAGATACGCAGTATTTT.

J is TRBJ2-2 and V is TRBV3-1 (or the pseudogene TRBV3-2); maybe TRBD1 (5 bases). V shed 1 base and J shed 5 bases, with 11 bases lying between them. The CDR3 contains 15 residues. Germline V lookup: CDR1 LGHDT, CDR2 YNNKEL (reference sequence). The CDR3 is CASSQVGVPTGELFF. CDR3 DNA: TGTGCCAGCAGCCAAGTAGGGGTACCAACCGGGGAGCTGTTTTTT.

To note about this clone: The sample holds other DNA sequences that translate to the same CDR3. The chain has TRBV5-4 and TRBJ2-5, with D possibly being TRBD2 (6 bases). The CDR3 covers 13 residues. Germline assignment: CDR1 SGHNT and CDR2 YYREEE (reference sequence). V lost 2 bases, J lost 4 bases, and 9 bases lay in between. The CDR3 protein is CASSLTGGETQYF. CDR3 DNA: TGTGCCAGCAGCTTAACCGGGGGAGAGACCCAGTACTTC.

The J gene is TRBJ1-4, the V gene TRBV7-2; D uncertain. The CDR3 is 19 amino acids. The ends were cut back, 2 bases at V and 8 bases at J, with 27 bases in the middle. In germline, CDR1 is SGHTA, CDR2 FQGNSA. DNA of the CDR3: TGTGCCAGCAGCTTAAGAGAAACCGGGAGCTTGGGGTTTGGAGAAAAACTGTTTTTT. It specifies CASSLRETGSLGFGEKLFF.

This chain uses TRBV7-2 with TRBJ2-2; TRBD1 might be the D (6 bases). This CDR3 has 14 amino acids. V dropped 1 base and J dropped 4 bases, with 7 bases sitting between them. Germline values: CDR1 SGHTA, CDR2 FQGNSA. CDR3 nucleotide sequence: TGTGCCAGCAGCTTAGACAGGGTCACCGGGGAGCTGTTTTTT. Translation gives CASSLDRVTGELFF.

This clone was counted only a few times. The V and J genes are TRBV2 and TRBJ1-3; D is unclear. Trimming took off 6 bases at V and 4 bases at J, with 7 bases between the two ends. CDR3 size: 12 residues. CDR1 is SNHLY and CDR2 is FYNNEI in the germline V gene. This chain's CDR3 is CASSLQGNTIYF. CDR3 nucleotide sequence: TGTGCCAGCAGCCTACAGGGAAACACCATATATTTT.

This chain joins TRBV18 and TRBJ1-5, with unresolved D. Germline assignment: CDR1 KGHSH and CDR2 LQKENI. Trimming stripped 6 bases from V and 4 bases from J, with 16 bases between. The CDR3 is made up of 15 amino acids. CDR3 nucleotide sequence: TGTGCCAGCTCCCCGGGCGGACGAGGGAATCAGCCCCAGCATTTT. Amino acids: CASSPGGRGNQPQHF.

The V gene is TRBV11-3, the J gene TRBJ2-2; 9 nucleotides match TRBD1. The ends lost 6 bases at V and 4 bases at J; junction bases unmatched: 3. CDR1 SGHNT and CDR2 YENEEA come from the germline V gene. CDR3 length: 14 residues. The CDR3 is CASRGDRATGELFF. In nucleotides, the CDR3 is TGTGCCAGCAGAGGGGACAGGGCCACCGGGGAGCTGTTTTTT.

The chain uses TRBV7-9 and TRBJ2-7; D perhaps matches TRBD2 (5 bases). Germline assignment: CDR1 SEHNR and CDR2 FQNEAQ (reference sequence). The CDR3 has 15 amino acids. Between the trimmed V and J ends, which lost 5 bases and 1 base, there was a span of 15 bases. CDR3 nucleotides: TGTGCCAGCAGCCTGTTACGAAGCGGATCCTACGAGCAGTACTTC. Translation gives CASSLLRSGSYEQYF.